The 21 T cell receptor beta chains presented below share a single source sample, sequenced in a study of OX40 agonist ivuxolimab in advanced cancers. Libraries were prepared by immunoSEQ multiplex PCR; TCRdb keeps only in-frame clonotypes and omits some of them. Here the sample spans tens of thousands of clones, around four fifths being singletons. This material consisted of CD4+ or CD8+ T cells sorted from blood, taken in a trial of the OX40 agonist ivuxolimab. Receptor source: an adult with an advanced solid tumor such as melanoma, head and neck, liver or kidney cancer.

The rearrangement links TRBV12-5 to TRBJ2-1; 8 nucleotides align to TRBD1. The CDR3 totals 15 residues. Germline-derived CDR1 and CDR2 are LGHNT and FRNRAP. V trimming: 0 bases; J trimming: 9 bases; junction bases outside the gene matches: 7. In nucleotides, the CDR3 is TGTGCTAGTGGTTTGGTACTTGGACAGGGAGGTGAGCAGTTCTTC. Its protein product is CASGLVLGQGGEQFF.

The chain recombines TRBV7-2 with TRBJ2-6; no reliable D call. Trimming stripped 5 bases from V and 2 bases from J, with 16 bases between. Germline CDR1 is SGHTA and CDR2 is FQGNSA. The CDR3 contains 17 residues. The CDR3 protein is CASSTRHSVTGANVLTF. Here the CDR3 DNA reads TGTGCCAGCAGCACCCGACATTCAGTCACTGGGGCCAACGTCCTGACTTTC. The full variable domain, completed using reference TRBV7-2 and TRBJ2-6, is GAGVSQSPSNKVTEKGKDVELRCDPISGHTALYWYRQSLGQGLEFLIYFQGNSAPDKSGLPSDRFSAERTGGSVSTLTIQRTQQEDSAVYLCASSTRHSVTGANVLTFGAGSRLTVL.

The rearrangement joins TRBV30 to TRBJ2-3; D is ambiguous. Germline CDR1 and CDR2: GTSNPN and SVGIG (reference sequence). V lost 0 bases and J 12 bases, leaving 10 bases between the germline ends. CDR3 size: 11 residues. This CDR3 reads CAWSVQFYQYF. As DNA, the CDR3 is TGTGCCTGGAGTGTACAGTTCTACCAGTATTTT.

V gene TRBV6-4 combines with J gene TRBJ1-2; D is uncertain. CDR1 MRHNA and CDR2 SNTAGT come from the germline V gene. The CDR3 is 13 amino acids. V lost 2 bases to trimming and J lost 4 bases, with 8 bases between them. The CDR3 region is CASSDSLGYGYTF. The CDR3 region has the DNA TGTGCCAGCAGTGACAGTCTCGGCTATGGCTACACCTTC.

The chain couples TRBV19 to TRBJ1-4; 7 bases align to TRBD1. The V gene end was trimmed by 4 bases and the J gene end by 8 bases; junction bases not matched to a gene: 13. CDR1 and CDR2 from the germline V gene are LNHDA and SQIVND (reference sequence). This CDR3 has 16 amino acids. CDR3 sequence: CASSTRDGQGGEKLFF. In nucleotides, the CDR3 is TGTGCCAGTAGTACCCGAGATGGGCAGGGGGGCGAAAAACTGTTTTTT.

J is TRBJ1-2 and V is TRBV19; D unclear. The CDR3 sequence is 15 residues long. V shed 6 bases and J shed 1 base, with 15 bases lying between them. Germline assignment: CDR1 LNHDA and CDR2 SQIVND (reference sequence). The CDR3 nucleotides read TGTGCCAGTAGCCCATGGAGGGAGCTTAACTATGGCTACACCTTC. Translation gives CASSPWRELNYGYTF.

CDR3 region: CASSGRRAGDLYYEQYF. In nucleotides, the CDR3 is TGTGCCAGCAGTGGTCGGAGAGCGGGAGACCTCTATTACGAGCAGTACTTC. The chain is built from TRBV9 and TRBJ2-7; 8 bases fit TRBD2. Looked up from germline, CDR1 is SGDLS and CDR2 is YYNGEE. The V segment lost 5 bases and the J segment 4 bases; nucleotides outside the gene matches: 17. This CDR3 is 17 amino acids long.

This clone has only a few counts. This sequence joins TRBV6-5 and TRBJ2-1; a weak D match, TRBD1 (7 bases). Looked up from germline, CDR1 is MNHEY and CDR2 is SVGAGI. Deletions cut 6 bases from V and 12 bases from J, with 9 bases between. This CDR3 is 10 amino acids long. The CDR3 loop reads CASSQGGQFF. The CDR3 DNA is TGTGCCAGCAGCCAGGGGGGGCAGTTCTTC.

The chain couples TRBV11-1 to TRBJ2-7; D ambiguous. Germline V gives CDR1 SGHAT, CDR2 FQDESV (reference sequence). V was shortened by 2 bases and J by 3 bases, with 5 bases between the two germline ends. CDR3 length: 12 amino acids. CDR3 nucleotides: TGTGCCAGCAGCTTAATGGGCTACGAGCAGTACTTC. This codes for CASSLMGYEQYF.

As regards this clone: An end of the junction differs from the germline gene, which may be a read error. The chain links TRBV4-3 to TRBJ1-2, with 8 nucleotides matching TRBD1. The CDR3 runs to 10 residues. CDR1 is LGHNA, CDR2 YSLEER, per germline. The CDR3 DNA reads as TGCGCCAGCAGCCAAAGGGGACAGGTCTTC. Translation gives CASSQRGQVF.

The genes are TRBV4-3 and TRBJ2-1, with D perhaps given as TRBD1 or TRBD2 (6 bases each). Germline V gene data show CDR1 as LGHNA and CDR2 as YSLEER. The CDR3 length is 17 residues. Trimming stripped 0 bases from V and 2 bases from J, with 14 bases between. As DNA, the CDR3 is TGCGCCAGCAGCCAAGACGTATCGGGGGCAGCCTACAATGAGCAGTTCTTC. Amino acids: CASSQDVSGAAYNEQFF.

The chain carries TRBV18 and TRBJ1-1; D ambiguous. CDR1 and CDR2 from the germline V gene are KGHSH and LQKENI. Trimming removed 2 bases from V and 7 bases from J, with 8 bases in between. The CDR3 covers 12 residues. This CDR3 reads CASSPVAIEAFF. The CDR3 nucleotides read TGTGCCAGCTCACCAGTGGCTATTGAAGCTTTCTTT. Supplemented by reference TRBV18 and TRBJ1-1, the full variable domain reads NAGVMQNPRHLVRRRGQEARLRCSPMKGHSHVYWYRQLPEEGLKFMVYLQKENIIDESGMPKERFSAEFPKEGPSILRIQQVVRGDSAAYFCASSPVAIEAFFGQGTRLTVV.

The V and J genes are TRBV10-1 and TRBJ2-2; D unclear. CDR3 length: 14 amino acids. V was shortened by 0 bases and J by 2 bases, with 4 bases between the two germline ends. From germline, CDR1 is WNHNN and CDR2 SYGVQD (reference sequence). CDR3 sequence (DNA): TGCGCCAGCAGTGAGTCTTCTAACACCGGGGAGCTGTTTTTT. This codes for CASSESSNTGELFF.

The J gene is TRBJ2-7, the V gene TRBV6-5, with D perhaps matching TRBD2 (5 bases). Germline V CDR1 and CDR2: MNHEY, SVGAGI. The CDR3 runs 14 residues. V was trimmed by 5 bases and J by 4 bases, leaving 15 bases between them. CDR3: CASSEGADKYEQYV. The CDR3 DNA is TGTGCCAGCAGTGAAGGAGCGGATAAATACGAGCAGTACGTC.

The rearrangement joins TRBV2 to TRBJ2-1, with D unclear. Trimming stripped 7 bases from V and 5 bases from J, with 6 bases between. This CDR3 has 11 amino acids. Germline V CDR1 and CDR2: SNHLY, FYNNEI. CDR3 loop: CASKSDNEQFF. For the CDR3, the DNA is TGTGCCAGCAAAAGCGACAATGAGCAGTTCTTC.

The chain joins TRBV7-6 to TRBJ2-2; D perhaps matches TRBD1 (5 bases). Germline V gives CDR1 SGHVS, CDR2 FNYEAQ. V lost 5 bases, J lost 4 bases, and 11 bases lay in between. The CDR3 runs 14 residues. The CDR3 region has the DNA TGTGCCAGCAGCCCCAGGGTGGTCACCGGGGAGCTGTTTTTT. Translating gives CASSPRVVTGELFF.

This rearrangement joins TRBV10-3 to TRBJ2-1; a possible D gene is TRBD2 (5 bases). The CDR3 extends over 11 amino acids. The germline V gene has CDR1 ENHRY and CDR2 SYGVKD. With 7 bases removed from V and 9 bases from J, the gap between germline ends came to 10 bases. CDR3 loop: CAIMDGVEQFF. The CDR3 DNA is TGTGCCATCATGGACGGGGTTGAGCAGTTCTTC.

This CDR3 reads CASSRLQGLLSNQPQHF. CDR3 sequence (DNA): TGTGCCAGCAGCCGCCTACAGGGGCTCCTTAGCAATCAGCCCCAGCATTTT. The V call is TRBV28, the J call TRBJ1-5; TRBD1 matches 7 bases. Per germline, CDR1 MDHEN and CDR2 SYDVKM. The CDR3 has 17 residues. J was trimmed by 0 bases and V by 6 bases; bases with no gene match: 11.

Regarding this clone: Other nucleotide sequences in the sample specify the same CDR3. V is TRBV25-1 and J is TRBJ1-5, with a possible D match to TRBD1 (5 bases). This CDR3 contains 14 residues. Germline CDR1 MGHDK, CDR2 SYGVNS. Trimming stripped 6 bases from V and 6 bases from J, with 15 bases between. The CDR3 DNA reads as TGTGCCAGCAGCAGGGAGGGAAGTCGTCAGCCCCAGCATTTT. The encoded protein is CASSREGSRQPQHF.

V gene TRBV18 combines with J gene TRBJ1-1; the D gene is possibly TRBD1 (6 bases). Trimming removed 5 bases from V and 4 bases from J, with 14 bases in between. This CDR3 is 14 amino acids long. Germline V gene data show CDR1 as KGHSH and CDR2 as LQKENI. CDR3 in DNA: TGTGCCAGCTCATTTGGGGGGGCAGTCACTGAAGCTTTCTTT. Amino acid sequence: CASSFGGAVTEAFF. Full variable domain (missing parts from reference TRBV18 and TRBJ1-1): NAGVMQNPRHLVRRRGQEARLRCSPMKGHSHVYWYRQLPEEGLKFMVYLQKENIIDESGMPKERFSAEFPKEGPSILRIQQVVRGDSAAYFCASSFGGAVTEAFFGQGTRLTVV.

The chain recombines TRBV28 with TRBJ2-2; 9 bases fit TRBD1. This CDR3 has 16 residues. CDR1 MDHEN and CDR2 SYDVKM come from the germline V gene. The J segment lost 7 bases and the V segment lost 5 bases, leaving 11 bases of the junction unmatched. CDR3 residues: CASSLSGQGWGGELFF. The DNA of the CDR3 is TGTGCCAGCAGTCTGAGTGGACAGGGGTGGGGCGGGGAGCTGTTTTTT.